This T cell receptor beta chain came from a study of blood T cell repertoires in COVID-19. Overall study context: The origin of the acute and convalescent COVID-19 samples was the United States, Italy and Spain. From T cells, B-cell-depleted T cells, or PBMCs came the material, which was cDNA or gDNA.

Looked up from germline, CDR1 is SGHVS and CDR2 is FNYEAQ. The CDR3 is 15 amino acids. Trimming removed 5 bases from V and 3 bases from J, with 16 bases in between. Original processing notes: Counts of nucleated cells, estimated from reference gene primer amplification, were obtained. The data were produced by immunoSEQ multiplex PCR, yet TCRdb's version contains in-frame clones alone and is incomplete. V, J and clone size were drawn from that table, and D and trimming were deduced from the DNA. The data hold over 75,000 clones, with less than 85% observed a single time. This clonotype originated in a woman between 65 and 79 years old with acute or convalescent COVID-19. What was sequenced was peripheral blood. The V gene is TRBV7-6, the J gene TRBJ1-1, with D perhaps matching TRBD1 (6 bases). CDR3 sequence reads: CASSHGGARDTEAFF. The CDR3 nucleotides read TGTGCCAGCAGCCATGGGGGGGCGAGGGACACTGAAGCTTTCTTT.